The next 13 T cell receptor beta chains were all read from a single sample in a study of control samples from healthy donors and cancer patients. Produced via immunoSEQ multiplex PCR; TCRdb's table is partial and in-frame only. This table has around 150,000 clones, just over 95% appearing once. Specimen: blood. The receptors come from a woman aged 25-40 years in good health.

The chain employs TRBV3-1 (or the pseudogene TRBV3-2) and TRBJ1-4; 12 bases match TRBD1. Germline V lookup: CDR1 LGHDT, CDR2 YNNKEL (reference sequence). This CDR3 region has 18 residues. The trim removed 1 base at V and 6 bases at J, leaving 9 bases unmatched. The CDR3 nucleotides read TGTGCCAGCAGCCAAGGTCCGGGACAGGGGGCGCCGGATGAAAAACTGTTTTTT. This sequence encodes CASSQGPGQGAPDEKLFF.

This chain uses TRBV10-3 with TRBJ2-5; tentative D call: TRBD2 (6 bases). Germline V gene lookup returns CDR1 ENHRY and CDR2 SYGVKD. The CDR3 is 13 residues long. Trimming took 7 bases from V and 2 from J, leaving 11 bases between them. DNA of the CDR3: TGTGCCATCACCCGGGACTTGCAAGAGACCCAGTACTTC. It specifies CAITRDLQETQYF.

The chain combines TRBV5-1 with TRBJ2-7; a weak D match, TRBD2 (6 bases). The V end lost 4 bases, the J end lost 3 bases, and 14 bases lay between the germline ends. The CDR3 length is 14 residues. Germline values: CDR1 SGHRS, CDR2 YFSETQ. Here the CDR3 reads CASSRTNVNYEQYF. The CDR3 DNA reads TGCGCCAGCAGCAGGACTAATGTAAACTACGAGCAGTACTTC.

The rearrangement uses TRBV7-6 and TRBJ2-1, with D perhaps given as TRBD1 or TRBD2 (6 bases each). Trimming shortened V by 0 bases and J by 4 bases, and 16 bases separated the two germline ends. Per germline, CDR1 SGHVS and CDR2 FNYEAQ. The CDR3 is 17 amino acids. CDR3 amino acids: CASSLAPDSGSYNEQFF. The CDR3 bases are TGTGCCAGCAGCTTAGCCCCGGACAGCGGGTCTTACAATGAGCAGTTCTTC. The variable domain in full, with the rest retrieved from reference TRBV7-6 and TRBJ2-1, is GAGVSQSPRYKVTKRGQDVALRCDPISGHVSLYWYRQALGQGPEFLTYFNYEAQQDKSGLPNDRFSAERPEGSISTLTIQRTEQRDSAMYRCASSLAPDSGSYNEQFFGPGTRLTVL.

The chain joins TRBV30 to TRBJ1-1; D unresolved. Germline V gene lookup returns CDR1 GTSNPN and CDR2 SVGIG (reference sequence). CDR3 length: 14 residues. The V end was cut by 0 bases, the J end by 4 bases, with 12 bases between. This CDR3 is CAWSVRRSSTEAFF. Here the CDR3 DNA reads TGTGCCTGGAGTGTACGGAGGTCCAGCACTGAAGCTTTCTTT.

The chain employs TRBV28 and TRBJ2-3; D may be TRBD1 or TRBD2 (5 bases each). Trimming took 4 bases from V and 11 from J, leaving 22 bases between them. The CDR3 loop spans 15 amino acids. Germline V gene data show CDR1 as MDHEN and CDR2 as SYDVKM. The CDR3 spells CASSSPGLPPRGQYF. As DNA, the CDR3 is TGTGCCAGCAGTTCCCCGGGGCTACCACCAAGGGGGCAGTATTTT.

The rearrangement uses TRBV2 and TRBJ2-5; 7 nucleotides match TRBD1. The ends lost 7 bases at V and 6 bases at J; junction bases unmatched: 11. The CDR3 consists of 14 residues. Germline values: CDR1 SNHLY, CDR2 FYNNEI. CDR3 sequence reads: CASTTDRVGQTQYF. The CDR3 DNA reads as TGTGCCAGCACCACCGACAGGGTTGGGCAGACCCAGTACTTC. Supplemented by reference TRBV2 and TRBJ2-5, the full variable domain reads EPEVTQTPSHQVTQMGQEVILRCVPISNHLYFYWYRQILGQKVEFLVSFYNNEISEKSEIFDDQFSVERPDGSNFTLKIRSTKLEDSAMYFCASTTDRVGQTQYFGPGTRLLVL.

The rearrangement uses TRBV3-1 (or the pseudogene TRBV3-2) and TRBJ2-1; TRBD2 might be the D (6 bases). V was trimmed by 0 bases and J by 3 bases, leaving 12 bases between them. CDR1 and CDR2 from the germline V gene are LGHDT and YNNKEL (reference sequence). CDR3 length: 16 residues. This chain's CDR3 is CASSQDNLAFYNEQFF. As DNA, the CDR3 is TGTGCCAGCAGCCAAGACAACCTAGCGTTCTACAATGAGCAGTTCTTC.

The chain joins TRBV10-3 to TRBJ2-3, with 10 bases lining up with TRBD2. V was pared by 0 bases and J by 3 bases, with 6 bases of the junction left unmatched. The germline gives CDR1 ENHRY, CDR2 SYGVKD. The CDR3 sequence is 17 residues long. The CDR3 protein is CAISESTSGLKTDTQYF. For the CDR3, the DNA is TGTGCCATCAGTGAGTCGACTAGCGGGCTCAAAACAGATACGCAGTATTTT.

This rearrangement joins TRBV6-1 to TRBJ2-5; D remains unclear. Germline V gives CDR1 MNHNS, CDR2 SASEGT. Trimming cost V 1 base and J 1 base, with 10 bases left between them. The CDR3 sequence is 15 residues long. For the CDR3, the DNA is TGTGCCAGCAGTGAAGTCGATGCACTCCAAGAGACCCAGTACTTC. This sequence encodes CASSEVDALQETQYF.

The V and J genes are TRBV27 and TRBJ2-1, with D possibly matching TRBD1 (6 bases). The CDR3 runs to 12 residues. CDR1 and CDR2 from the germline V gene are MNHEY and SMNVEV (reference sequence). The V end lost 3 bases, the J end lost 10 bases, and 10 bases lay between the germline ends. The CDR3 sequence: CASSFRGYEQFF. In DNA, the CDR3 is TGTGCCAGCAGTTTTAGGGGGTACGAGCAGTTCTTC.

Here the CDR3 reads CASSQRTGTSYEQYF. The CDR3 nucleotides are TGTGCCAGCAGTCAGAGGACAGGGACCTCCTACGAGCAGTACTTC. The V and J genes are TRBV27 and TRBJ2-7; 8 positions match TRBD1. With V trimmed by 5 bases and J by 0 bases, 6 bases remained unmatched. Germline V CDR1 and CDR2: MNHEY, SMNVEV (reference sequence). The CDR3 loop spans 15 amino acids.

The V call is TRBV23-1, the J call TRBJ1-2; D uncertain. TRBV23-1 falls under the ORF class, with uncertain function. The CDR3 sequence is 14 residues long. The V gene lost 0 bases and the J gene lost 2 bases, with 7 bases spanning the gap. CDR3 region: CASSQSSGNYGYTF. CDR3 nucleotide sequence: TGCGCCAGCAGTCAATCATCAGGAAACTATGGCTACACCTTC.